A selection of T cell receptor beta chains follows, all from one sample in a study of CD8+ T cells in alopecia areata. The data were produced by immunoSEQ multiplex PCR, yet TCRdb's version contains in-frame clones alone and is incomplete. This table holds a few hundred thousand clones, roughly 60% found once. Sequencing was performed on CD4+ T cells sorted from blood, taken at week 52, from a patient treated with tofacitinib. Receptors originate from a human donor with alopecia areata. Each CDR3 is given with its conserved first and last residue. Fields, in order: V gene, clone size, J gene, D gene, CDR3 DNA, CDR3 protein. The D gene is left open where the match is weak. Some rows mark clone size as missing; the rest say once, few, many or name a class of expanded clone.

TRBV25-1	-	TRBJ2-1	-	TGTGCCAGCAGTGAATCGATTGGTCCTCAGTTCTTC	CASSESIGPQFF
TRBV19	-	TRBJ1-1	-	TGTGCCAGTAGTATACTGGGACTGAACACTGAAGCTTTCTTT	CASSILGLNTEAFF
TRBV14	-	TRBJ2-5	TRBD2	TGTGCCAGCAGCCCGGGACTACCTGAGACCCAGTACTTC	CASSPGLPETQYF
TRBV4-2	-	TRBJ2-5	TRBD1	TGTGCCAGCAGCCAAGGCGGACAGGGGGCAGAGACCCAGTACTTC	CASSQGGQGAETQYF
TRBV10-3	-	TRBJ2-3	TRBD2	TGTGCCATCGGTCCCCGGACTAGCGGACTAACAGATACGCAGTATTTT	CAIGPRTSGLTDTQYF
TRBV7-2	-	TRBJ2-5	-	TGTGCCAGCAGCTTAGCGGCTTTGTCGACCCAGTACTTC	CASSLAALSTQYF
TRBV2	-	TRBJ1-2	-	TGTGCCAGCAGAGGTACAGGGCATGGCTACACCTTC	CASRGTGHGYTF
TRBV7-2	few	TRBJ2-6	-	TGTGCCAGCAGCCGAACAGCCCTGTCTGGGGCCAACGTCCTGACTTTC	CASSRTALSGANVLTF
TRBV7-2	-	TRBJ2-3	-	TGTGCCAGCAGCCGGACATCTAGCACAGATACGCAGTATTTT	CASSRTSSTDTQYF
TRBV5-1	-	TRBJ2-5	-	TGCGCCAGCAGCTTAGGAACCCAAGAGACCCAGTACTTC	CASSLGTQETQYF
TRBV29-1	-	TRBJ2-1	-	TGCAGCGTTGAAATGGGTCTAGCCCTAAATGAGCAGTTCTTC	CSVEMGLALNEQFF
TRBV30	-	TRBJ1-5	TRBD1	TGTGCCTGCCAACAACAGGGGCAGCCCCAGCATTTT	CACQQQGQPQHF
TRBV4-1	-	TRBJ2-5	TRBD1	TGCGCCAGCAGCCTCGGGACAGGGCAAGGGACCCAGTACTTC	CASSLGTGQGTQYF
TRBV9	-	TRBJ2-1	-	TGTGCCAGCAGCGTCGGGTTCTCCTACAATGAGCAGTTCTTC	CASSVGFSYNEQFF
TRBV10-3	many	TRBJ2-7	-	TGTGCCATCAGGGGAGGTAGCAACGGCGAGCAGTACTTC	CAIRGGSNGEQYF
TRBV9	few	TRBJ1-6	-	TGTGCCAGCAGCGGCACACGCGGGTCACCCCTCCACTTT	CASSGTRGSPLHF
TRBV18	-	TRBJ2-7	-	TGTGCCAGCTCTCCTGTTGGGGGTGTCCACGAGCAGTACTTC	CASSPVGGVHEQYF
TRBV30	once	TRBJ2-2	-	TGTGCCTGGGGGGGCACCGGGGAGCTGTTTTTT	CAWGGTGELFF
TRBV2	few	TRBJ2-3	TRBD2	TGTGCCAGCAGTGATGAGCGGGGGCAAGATACGCAGTATTTT	CASSDERGQDTQYF
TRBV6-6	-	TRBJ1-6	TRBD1	TGTGCCAGCACCCCGGACAGGCGCAATTCACCCCTCCACTTT	CASTPDRRNSPLHF
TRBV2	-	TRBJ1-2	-	TGTGCCAGCAGTGGACAGGTCCCCGTCTATGGCTACACCTTC	CASSGQVPVYGYTF
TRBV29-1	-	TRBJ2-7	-	TGCAGCGGCCGACATGACTACGAGCAGTACTTC	CSGRHDYEQYF
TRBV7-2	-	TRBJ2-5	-	TGTGCCAGCAGCCGAGCCCGGAGAGAGGAGACCCAGTACTTC	CASSRARREETQYF
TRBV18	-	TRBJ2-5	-	TGTGCCAGCTCACCACGAGGCCTCGAGGGGGAGACCCAGTACTTC	CASSPRGLEGETQYF
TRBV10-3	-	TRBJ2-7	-	TGTGCCATCAGTGAGGAATACGAGCAGTACTTC	CAISEEYEQYF
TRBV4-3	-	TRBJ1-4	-	TGCGCCAGCAGCCAAGATGACAGGCGAAATGAAAAACTGTTTTTT	CASSQDDRRNEKLFF
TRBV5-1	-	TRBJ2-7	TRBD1	TGCGCCAGCAGCCAAGGACAGGACTACGAGCAGTACTTC	CASSQGQDYEQYF
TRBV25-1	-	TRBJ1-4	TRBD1	TGTGCCAGCAGTGAATCTGGACAGGGACCTAATGAAAAACTGTTTTTT	CASSESGQGPNEKLFF
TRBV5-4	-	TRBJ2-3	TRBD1	TGTGCCAGCAGCGGGGACAGCTTCAGGGATACGCAGTATTTT	CASSGDSFRDTQYF
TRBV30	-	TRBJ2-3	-	TGTGCCTGGAGTAAGGGACTCCCAAACACAGATACGCAGTATTTT	CAWSKGLPNTDTQYF
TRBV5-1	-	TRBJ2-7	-	TGCGCCAGCAGCTTAGAGGGCGCCTACGAGCAGTACTTC	CASSLEGAYEQYF
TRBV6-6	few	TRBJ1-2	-	TGTGCCAGCACCCCGGGGAGTTATGGCTACACCTTC	CASTPGSYGYTF
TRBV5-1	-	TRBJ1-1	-	TGCGCCAGCAGTCAAGGGCCGAACACTGAAGCTTTCTTT	CASSQGPNTEAFF
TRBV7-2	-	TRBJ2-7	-	TGTGCCAGCAACCTAATGGGGGGACTGTCATCCTACGAGCAGTACTTC	CASNLMGGLSSYEQYF
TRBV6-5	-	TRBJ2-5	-	TGTGCCAGCAGATTGGGCTACCAAGAGACCCAGTACTTC	CASRLGYQETQYF
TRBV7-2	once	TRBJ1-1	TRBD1	TGTGCCAGCAGCCGCAGGGGGCTGGCTGAAGCTTTCTTT	CASSRRGLAEAFF
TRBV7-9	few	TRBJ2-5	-	TGTGCCAGCAGCTTAGCGATGGACCAAGAGACCCAGTACTTC	CASSLAMDQETQYF
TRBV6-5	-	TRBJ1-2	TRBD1	TGTGCCAGCAGTGGACGGGACAGTCCGGCTAGAACCTTC	CASSGRDSPARTF
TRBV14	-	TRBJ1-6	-	TGTGCCAGCAGCCAGCCAACCCGGAACGGTGTCGGACCCCTCCACTTT	CASSQPTRNGVGPLHF
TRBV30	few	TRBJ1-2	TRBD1	TGTGCCTGGAGGGAACAGGGGGCGAACTATGGCTACACCTTC	CAWREQGANYGYTF
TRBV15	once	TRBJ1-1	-	TGTGCCACCAGCAGTGGGCACGGGAACACTGAAGCTTTCTTT	CATSSGHGNTEAFF
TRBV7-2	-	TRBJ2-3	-	TGTGCCAGCAGCCCCCGACCTCGGGACTTCCAGTATTTT	CASSPRPRDFQYF
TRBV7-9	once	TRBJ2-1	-	TGTGCCAGCGGATACAGGGAATACAATGAGCAGTTCTTC	CASGYREYNEQFF
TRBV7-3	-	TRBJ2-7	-	TGTGCCAGCAGTTTGCGTCCGGGGACCTACGAGCAGTACTTC	CASSLRPGTYEQYF
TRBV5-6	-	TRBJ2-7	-	TGTGCCAGCGTTTCGATGGGGACGGGCTCCTACGAGCAGTACTTC	CASVSMGTGSYEQYF
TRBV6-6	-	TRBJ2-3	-	TGTGCCAGCAGTTCCCTGGGGGGGGCAGGCACAGATACGCAGTATTTT	CASSSLGGAGTDTQYF